This entry concerns a single TCR beta chain. It was by 5'RACE template switching with UMIs that TCR beta cDNA was made. From the 5' RACE reads, TCRdb lists one entry per CDR3 protein and no DNA. The sample spans 500,000 or so distinct CDR3 sequences; the ten largest clones claim approximately 4%. These data belong to a study of T cells expressing NK-cell markers. This CDR3 has 13 amino acids. The germline gives CDR1 MNHEY, CDR2 SVGAGI. This chain links TRBV6-5 with TRBJ2-1. This receptor was taken from a man between 18 and 29 years old in good health. Material for sequencing was blood T cells: a sorted CD56 or NKG2C T cell subset, CD4+ or CD8+ T cells, or bulk PBMC T cells (not recorded which). The CDR3 spells CASSWGPSNEQFF.